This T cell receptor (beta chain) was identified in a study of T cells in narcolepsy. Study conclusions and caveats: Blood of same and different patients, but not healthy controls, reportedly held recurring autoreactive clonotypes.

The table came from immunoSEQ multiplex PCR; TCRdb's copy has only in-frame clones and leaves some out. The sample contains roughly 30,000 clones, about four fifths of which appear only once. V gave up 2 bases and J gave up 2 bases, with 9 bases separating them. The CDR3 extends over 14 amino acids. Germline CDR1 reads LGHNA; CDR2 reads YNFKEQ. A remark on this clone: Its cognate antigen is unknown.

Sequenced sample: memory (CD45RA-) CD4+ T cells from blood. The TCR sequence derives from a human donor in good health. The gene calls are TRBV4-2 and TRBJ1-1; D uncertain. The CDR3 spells CASSQTAANTEAFF. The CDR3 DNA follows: TGTGCCAGCAGCCAAACTGCGGCCAACACTGAAGCTTTCTTT.